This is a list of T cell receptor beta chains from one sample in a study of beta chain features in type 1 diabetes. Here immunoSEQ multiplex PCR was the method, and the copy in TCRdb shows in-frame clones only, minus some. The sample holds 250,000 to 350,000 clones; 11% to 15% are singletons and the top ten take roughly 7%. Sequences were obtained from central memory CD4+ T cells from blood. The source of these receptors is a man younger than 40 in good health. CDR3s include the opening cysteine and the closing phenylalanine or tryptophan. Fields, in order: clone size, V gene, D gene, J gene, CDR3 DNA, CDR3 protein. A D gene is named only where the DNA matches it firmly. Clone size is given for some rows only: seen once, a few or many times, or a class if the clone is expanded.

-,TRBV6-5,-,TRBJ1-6,TGTGCCAGCAGTTACTCGACGGGGAAAGGTTCACCCCTCCACTTT,CASSYSTGKGSPLHF
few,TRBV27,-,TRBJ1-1,TGTGCCAGCAGTCCGCAGGTAGCCGGGGCTGAAGCTTTCTTT,CASSPQVAGAEAFF
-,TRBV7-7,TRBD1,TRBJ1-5,TGTGCCAGCAGCTTAGGGGGACAGCCCAATCAGCCCCAGCATTTT,CASSLGGQPNQPQHF
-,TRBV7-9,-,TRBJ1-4,TGTGCCAGCAGCTTACTTTCTACAACTAATGAAAAACTGTTTTTT,CASSLLSTTNEKLFF
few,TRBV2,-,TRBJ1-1,TGTGCCAGCAGTGAATCGGGGCTTGAAGCTTTCTTT,CASSESGLEAFF
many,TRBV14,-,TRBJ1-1,TGTGCCAGCAGCAGGCTGACGGGGGCACAAATGAACACTGAAGCTTTCTTT,CASSRLTGAQMNTEAFF
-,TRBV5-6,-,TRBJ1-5,TGTGCCAGCAGCTTGTCTACAGCGTATAGCAATCAGCCCCAGCATTTT,CASSLSTAYSNQPQHF
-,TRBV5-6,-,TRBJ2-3,TGTGCCAGCAGCTTGGTGGGCCATGGAGATACGCAGTATTTT,CASSLVGHGDTQYF
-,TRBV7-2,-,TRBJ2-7,TGTGCCAGCAGTAACAACAGGGTAGCGTACGAGCAGTACTTC,CASSNNRVAYEQYF
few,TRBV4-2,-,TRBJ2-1,TGTGCCAGCAGCTTGGCCAAGGGGGGGTTGGTCTACAATGAGCAGTTCTTC,CASSLAKGGLVYNEQFF
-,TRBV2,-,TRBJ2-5,TGTGCCAGCAGTGAAGCCCCCCTGGGGCCCCAGTACTTC,CASSEAPLGPQYF
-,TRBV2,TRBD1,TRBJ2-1,TGTGCCAGCGCCAAGGCGAGATCAGGGGGCAATGAGCAGTTCTTC,CASAKARSGGNEQFF
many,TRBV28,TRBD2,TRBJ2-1,TGTGCCAGCAGTCAACTGGGGTCTAGCGGGATCAATGAGCAGTTCTTC,CASSQLGSSGINEQFF
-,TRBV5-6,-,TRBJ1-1,TGTGCCAGCAGCCCGGGAGGGTCAGTGTCCTTT,CASSPGGSVSF
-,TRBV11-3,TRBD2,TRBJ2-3,TGTGCCAGCAGCCCTGGGACTAGCGGGGGGGCCATAGATACGCAGTATTTT,CASSPGTSGGAIDTQYF
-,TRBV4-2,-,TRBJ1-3,TGTGCCAGCAGCCCTCTATGGAGTCCGAGCTCTGGAAACACCATATATTTT,CASSPLWSPSSGNTIYF
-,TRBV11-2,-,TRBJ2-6,TGTGCCAGCAGCTCGGGGGGCTCTGTCCTGACTTTC,CASSSGGSVLTF
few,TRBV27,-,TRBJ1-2,TGTGCCAGCAGGGTGGAAGCAGGGTCTATGGTTGGCTACACCTTC,CASRVEAGSMVGYTF
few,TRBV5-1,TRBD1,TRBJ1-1,TGCGCCAGCAGCTTGGGGGACAGGAATGAAGCTTTCTTT,CASSLGDRNEAFF
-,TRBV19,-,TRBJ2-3,TGTGCCAGTAGTCAAACAGATACGCAGTATTTT,CASSQTDTQYF